Reported below is one T cell receptor (beta chain). The antigen remains undetermined. This CDR3 contains 15 residues. Trimming removed 6 bases at V and 6 bases at J, with 18 bases between. Germline loops: CDR1 MNHNY, CDR2 SVGAGI (reference sequence). PCR used 60 Vbeta primers and 13 Jbeta primers. The assay was immunoSEQ multiplex PCR, and TCRdb's table has in-frame clones only and misses some. The sample consists of more than 200,000 clones, roughly 87% of them appearing once. The data originate from a study of cytomegalovirus exposure and HLA in healthy donors. Study-level information: Membership in the Caucasian-associated ancestry cluster was found for about four fifths of approximately 400 genotyped donors. Notes on the study in general: A missense variant in DCLRE1C was later tied to TCR beta V- and J-gene trimming.

The source is a man aged 35-49 years in good health and CMV-seropositive. The specimen was PBMCs. The chain links TRBV6-6 to TRBJ2-1; a possible D gene is TRBD2 (5 bases). The DNA of the CDR3 is TGTGCCAGCAGCCTTGACGGGGTCGGAGGCAATGAGCAGTTCTTC. Its translation: CASSLDGVGGNEQFF.